The 6 T cell receptor beta chains below all came from one sample that was sequenced in a study of beta chain features in type 1 diabetes. General study results and limits: When Type 1 diabetes patients were examined, their TCRB CDR3s proved moderately but significantly shorter in all four CD4+ subsets.

Sequenced material consisted of expressed TCRB transcripts (all of the isolated RNA was reverse transcribed). Sequencing was performed with immunoSEQ multiplex PCR; in TCRdb, only in-frame clones are kept and a portion is missing. Of more than 150,000 clones in the sample, roughly 10% are singletons; the top ten hold 0.65% to 0.9%. The antigens these receptors bind are not known. Sequenced sample: central memory CD4+ T cells from blood. Receptors were obtained from a woman between 25 and 40 years old with type 1 diabetes.

V gene TRBV27 combines with J gene TRBJ2-2; 7 bases map to TRBD1. The CDR3 consists of 14 residues. Germline CDR1 and CDR2: MNHEY and SMNVEV (reference sequence). Unmatched junction bases numbered 4, after V lost 3 bases and J lost 6 bases. CDR3 DNA sequence: TGTGCCAGCAGTTTGAAGGGGGCTGCCGGGGAGCTGTTTTTT. It translates to CASSLKGAAGELFF.

The chain joins TRBV9 to TRBJ1-4; 7 nucleotides agree with TRBD1. This CDR3 is built from 14 residues. The germline V gene has CDR1 SGDLS and CDR2 YYNGEE. The trim removed 4 bases at V and 5 bases at J, leaving 5 bases unmatched. In nucleotides, the CDR3 is TGTGCCAGCAGCCCTGACAGGGCGAATGAAAAACTGTTTTTT. This gives the protein CASSPDRANEKLFF.

This clone was counted between two and nine times. J is TRBJ1-2 and V is TRBV30, with TRBD1 matching 8 bases. Trimming removed 0 bases from V and 7 bases from J; junction bases left unmatched: 4. There are 13 residues in the CDR3. The germline V gene has CDR1 GTSNPN and CDR2 SVGIG (reference sequence). The CDR3, as DNA: TGTGCCTGGAGTGTACTGGGGACAGGTGGCTACACCTTC. Protein product: CAWSVLGTGGYTF. The full variable domain, with the rest looked up from reference TRBV30 and TRBJ1-2, is SQTIHQWPATLVQPVGSPLSLECTVEGTSNPNLYWYRQAAGRGLQLLFYSVGIGQISSEVPQNLSASRPQDRQFILSSKKLLLSDSGFYLCAWSVLGTGGYTFGSGTRLTVV.

The chain employs TRBV5-4 and TRBJ2-1; 8 positions agree with TRBD2. Trimming cost V 0 bases and J 6 bases; bases outside gene matches: 8. The germline V gene encodes CDR1 SGHNT and CDR2 YYREEE (reference sequence). The CDR3 loop spans 16 amino acids. DNA for the CDR3: TGTGCCAGCAGCTTGGTGTCGGGAGGGCCGGGCAATGAGCAGTTCTTC. Translating gives CASSLVSGGPGNEQFF.

The chain uses TRBV6-6 and TRBJ2-7; a possible D gene is TRBD2 (6 bases). The germline V gene has CDR1 MNHNY and CDR2 SVGAGI (reference sequence). V lost 5 bases, J lost 3 bases, and 17 bases lay in between. The CDR3 has 15 residues. CDR3 in amino acids: CASSRGMLEGYEQYF. CDR3 sequence (DNA): TGTGCCAGCAGTCGCGGGATGTTGGAAGGCTACGAGCAGTACTTC.

The table lists this clone with a few counts. V and J are TRBV18 and TRBJ2-7, with 10 nucleotides matching TRBD2. The CDR3 has 14 residues. Germline values: CDR1 KGHSH, CDR2 LQKENI. Trimming removed 3 bases from V and 4 bases from J; junction bases left unmatched: 3. This CDR3 is CASSPEAGGYEQYF. Here the CDR3 DNA reads TGTGCCAGCTCACCCGAAGCGGGAGGGTACGAGCAGTACTTC.